This is a list of T cell receptor beta chains from one sample in a study of beta chain features in type 1 diabetes. The repertoire was sequenced with immunoSEQ multiplex PCR; TCRdb's copy has only in-frame clones and lacks some. The data contain 150,000 to 180,000 clones, about 8.5% of them singletons. The sample was central memory CD4+ T cells from blood. These receptors were taken from a man in his late teens or twenties in good health. The CDR3 runs from the conserved cysteine through the conserved F or W. Fields, in order: V gene, D gene, clone size, J gene, CDR3 protein, CDR3 DNA. A D gene is named only where the DNA matches it firmly. Not all rows give a size; the values are once, few, many and, for expanded clones, a class.

TRBV29-1	-	many	TRBJ2-3	CSVRQGGGTDTQYF	TGCAGCGTGCGACAGGGCGGGGGCACAGATACGCAGTATTTT
TRBV9	-	-	TRBJ2-6	CASSPSQGSGANVLTF	TGTGCCAGCAGCCCATCCCAGGGATCTGGGGCCAACGTCCTGACTTTC
TRBV9	TRBD1	-	TRBJ1-2	CASSVAGTGGGYTF	TGTGCCAGCAGCGTAGCTGGGACAGGGGGTGGCTACACCTTC
TRBV4-3	-	few	TRBJ2-3	CASSQDPAGYRADTQYF	TGCGCCAGCAGCCAAGATCCAGCGGGCTACAGAGCAGATACGCAGTATTTT
TRBV4-2	TRBD1	few	TRBJ2-5	CASSPGTGDRKTQYF	TGTGCCAGCAGCCCTGGGACAGGCGATCGAAAGACCCAGTACTTC
TRBV6-1	TRBD1	-	TRBJ2-7	CASIWDRGYEQYF	TGTGCCAGCATTTGGGACAGGGGCTACGAGCAGTACTTC
TRBV2	TRBD1	-	TRBJ1-1	CASRRTGGDTEAFF	TGTGCCAGCAGACGGACAGGGGGCGACACTGAAGCTTTCTTT
TRBV5-5	-	-	TRBJ1-1	CASSRIRVPGAEAFF	TGTGCCAGCAGCAGGATTCGGGTCCCGGGGGCTGAAGCTTTCTTT
TRBV6-5	-	few	TRBJ1-5	CASRSPRQGNQPQHF	TGTGCCAGCAGATCCCCTCGGCAGGGTAATCAGCCCCAGCATTTT
TRBV15	-	-	TRBJ1-6	CATSRDHGAGSPLHF	TGTGCCACCAGCAGAGATCATGGGGCAGGATCACCCCTCCACTTT
TRBV4-2	-	-	TRBJ2-7	CASSQASYEQYF	TGTGCCAGCAGCCAAGCTTCCTACGAGCAGTACTTC
TRBV7-9	-	few	TRBJ2-6	CASSPHRQISGANVLTF	TGTGCCAGCAGCCCACACAGACAGATCTCTGGGGCCAACGTCCTGACTTTC
TRBV5-8	TRBD2	-	TRBJ2-5	CASSWTSGGAHIMETQYF	TGTGCCAGCAGCTGGACTAGCGGGGGGGCCCATATCATGGAGACCCAGTACTTC
TRBV6-6	TRBD1	-	TRBJ1-5	CASTPRQGVYQPQHF	TGTGCCAGCACCCCTAGACAGGGGGTTTATCAGCCCCAGCATTTT
TRBV5-4	TRBD1	-	TRBJ1-4	CASSLDLDRVTEKLFF	TGTGCCAGCAGCTTGGACCTGGACAGGGTGACCGAAAAACTGTTTTTT
TRBV29-1	TRBD1	few	TRBJ1-1	CSAVHDRGNTEAFF	TGCAGCGCCGTGCATGACAGGGGCAACACTGAAGCTTTCTTT
TRBV7-3	TRBD1	few	TRBJ1-2	CASSSGQGGGYTF	TGTGCCAGCAGCTCAGGACAGGGTGGTGGCTACACCTTC
TRBV5-4	-	-	TRBJ1-2	CASSLGGTQSNYGYTF	TGTGCCAGCAGCTTGGGTGGGACACAGTCTAACTATGGCTACACCTTC
TRBV7-3	-	-	TRBJ2-3	CASSMTSTDTQYF	TGTGCCAGCAGCATGACTAGTACGGATACGCAGTATTTT
TRBV11-1	-	-	TRBJ1-5	CASSLDRNQPQHF	TGTGCCAGCAGCTTAGATCGGAATCAGCCCCAGCATTTT
TRBV30	-	many	TRBJ1-2	CAWSVLGASYGYTF	TGTGCCTGGAGTGTTTTAGGGGCATCCTATGGCTACACCTTC
TRBV4-2	-	many	TRBJ2-1	CASSQRPSDYNNEQFF	TGTGCCAGCAGCCAAAGACCCTCGGACTACAACAATGAGCAGTTCTTC
TRBV30	-	-	TRBJ1-5	CAWSVQAGGNQPQHF	TGTGCCTGGAGTGTACAGGCAGGGGGCAATCAGCCCCAGCATTTT
TRBV2	-	-	TRBJ2-3	CASSDDRGTDTQYF	TGTGCCAGCAGTGACGACAGAGGCACAGATACGCAGTATTTT
TRBV11-2	TRBD2	few	TRBJ2-2	CASSSWQTSEIGGELFF	TGTGCCAGCAGCTCATGGCAGACTAGCGAGATCGGCGGGGAGCTGTTTTTT
TRBV13	TRBD1	-	TRBJ1-1	CASSQNRGPGTEAFF	TGTGCCAGCAGTCAAAACAGGGGGCCAGGAACTGAAGCTTTCTTT
TRBV5-5	-	few	TRBJ2-7	CASSLGSREQYF	TGTGCCAGCAGCTTGGGAAGTCGGGAGCAGTACTTC
TRBV7-7	-	-	TRBJ2-1	CASSFLPPSRDNEQFF	TGTGCTAGCAGCTTCCTTCCGCCAAGTCGGGACAATGAGCAGTTCTTC
TRBV7-7	-	-	TRBJ2-5	CASSQWTGREETQYF	TGTGCTAGCAGCCAATGGACAGGGAGGGAGGAGACCCAGTACTTC
TRBV5-1	TRBD1	-	TRBJ2-1	CASSLGQGAYNEQFF	TGCGCCAGCAGCTTGGGGCAGGGGGCCTACAATGAGCAGTTCTTC
TRBV28	-	many	TRBJ1-3	CASSSTGSGNTIYF	TGTGCCAGCAGTTCCACAGGGTCCGGAAACACCATATATTTT
TRBV14	-	-	TRBJ1-2	CASSQVAHFYGYTF	TGTGCCAGCAGCCAAGTAGCTCACTTCTATGGCTACACCTTC
TRBV7-9	TRBD2	few	TRBJ2-2	CASSLYGGRVTGELFF	TGTGCCAGCAGCTTATACGGCGGGAGAGTTACCGGGGAGCTGTTTTTT
TRBV7-8	TRBD2	-	TRBJ2-2	CASSAGLAGTGELFF	TGTGCCAGCAGCGCGGGACTAGCGGGGACCGGGGAGCTGTTTTTT
TRBV5-1	-	few	TRBJ2-1	CASSLEGPYNEQFF	TGCGCCAGCAGCTTGGAGGGGCCCTACAATGAGCAGTTCTTC
TRBV7-9	TRBD1	many	TRBJ2-1	CASSWDSNNEQFF	TGTGCCAGCAGCTGGGACAGTAACAATGAGCAGTTCTTC
TRBV7-9	-	-	TRBJ2-7	CASSSFGQRLSYEQYF	TGTGCCAGCAGCTCCTTCGGACAGCGCCTCTCCTACGAGCAGTACTTC
TRBV5-4	-	once	TRBJ2-5	CASSEPGGGETQYF	TGTGCCAGCAGCGAACCGGGGGGCGGAGAGACCCAGTACTTC
TRBV6-4	TRBD1	few	TRBJ2-3	CASRTKDRFDSTDTQYF	TGTGCCAGCAGGACCAAGGACAGGTTCGATTCCACAGATACGCAGTATTTT
TRBV7-2	TRBD2	few	TRBJ2-3	CASSWLSGSVKDTQYF	TGTGCCAGCAGCTGGTTGAGCGGGAGTGTAAAAGATACGCAGTATTTT
TRBV5-6	TRBD2	-	TRBJ2-1	CASSPIGLAGEGEQFF	TGTGCCAGCAGCCCTATAGGTCTAGCGGGGGAGGGTGAGCAGTTCTTC
TRBV4-1	-	-	TRBJ1-3	CASSQDQGTQSTIYF	TGCGCCAGCAGCCAAGACCAGGGGACGCAGTCCACCATATATTTT
TRBV7-2	TRBD1	few	TRBJ2-7	CASSSYRPGGIEQYF	TGTGCCAGCAGCTCCTACCGTCCAGGGGGCATCGAGCAGTACTTC
TRBV5-1	-	-	TRBJ1-1	CASSLARARTEAFF	TGCGCCAGCAGCTTGGCCAGGGCTCGAACTGAAGCTTTCTTT
TRBV6-6	-	-	TRBJ1-1	CASHRKRGGNTEAFF	TGTGCCAGCCACCGCAAAAGGGGAGGGAACACTGAAGCTTTCTTT
TRBV7-6	-	few	TRBJ2-7	CASSLVRDEQYF	TGTGCCAGCAGCTTAGTCCGGGACGAGCAGTACTTC
TRBV11-3	TRBD2	few	TRBJ2-5	CASSPGTSYQETQYF	TGTGCCAGCAGCCCCGGGACTAGCTATCAAGAGACCCAGTACTTC
TRBV19	-	-	TRBJ2-5	CASSIEDTGQETQYF	TGTGCCAGTAGTATTGAGGACACCGGCCAAGAGACCCAGTACTTC
TRBV4-2	-	-	TRBJ1-6	CASSQVLGVGNSPLHF	TGTGCCAGCAGCCAAGTGCTCGGGGTAGGGAATTCACCCCTCCACTTT
TRBV7-9	-	medium-sized	TRBJ2-4	CASSPQSLTGPLAKNIQYF	TGTGCCAGCAGCCCGCAAAGTCTAACAGGGCCGTTAGCCAAAAACATTCAGTACTTC
TRBV5-1	-	many	TRBJ2-5	CASSSGDRLYQETQYF	TGCGCCAGCAGCTCGGGGGACAGATTGTACCAAGAGACCCAGTACTTC